There are many counts of the clone carrying this T cell receptor beta chain. The antigen remains unidentified. These data come from a study of T cells in Graves' hyperthyroidism and ophthalmopathy. Study overall: Sampling of peripheral blood happened at initial diagnosis, prior to any treatment.

Any patient presenting with uncontrolled infection, other autoimmune disease, pregnancy or lactation was left out. Diagnoses were made from clinical symptoms, serum measures (thyroxine and TRAb), thyroid ultrasound and orbital computed tomography. Study-wide results and caveats: Most clonotypes expanded in thyroid above 0.001 were likewise present in blood.

TCR beta CDR3 sequences were amplified from RNA transcripts. HTBI primers were used for first-round RT-PCR of the TCR CDR3. TCRdb re-analysed the multiplex PCR reads in MiXCR, keeping a single row per CDR3 protein. The table shows 450,000 to 650,000 distinct CDR3 sequences, with approximately 15% occurring only once. The sample consisted of blood. This clonotype was obtained from a woman aged 18-29 years with Graves' ophthalmopathy.

CDR3 in amino acids: CAKGRPAPSTDTQYF. The CDR3 nucleotides are TGTGCCAAAGGGCGCCCGGCCCCTAGCACAGATACGCAGTATTTT. The V and J genes are TRBV28 and TRBJ2-3; D gene unclear. V was cut by 10 bases and J by 0 bases, with 17 bases left in between. The germline CDR1 and CDR2 sequences are MDHEN and SYDVKM. This CDR3 spans 15 amino acids.